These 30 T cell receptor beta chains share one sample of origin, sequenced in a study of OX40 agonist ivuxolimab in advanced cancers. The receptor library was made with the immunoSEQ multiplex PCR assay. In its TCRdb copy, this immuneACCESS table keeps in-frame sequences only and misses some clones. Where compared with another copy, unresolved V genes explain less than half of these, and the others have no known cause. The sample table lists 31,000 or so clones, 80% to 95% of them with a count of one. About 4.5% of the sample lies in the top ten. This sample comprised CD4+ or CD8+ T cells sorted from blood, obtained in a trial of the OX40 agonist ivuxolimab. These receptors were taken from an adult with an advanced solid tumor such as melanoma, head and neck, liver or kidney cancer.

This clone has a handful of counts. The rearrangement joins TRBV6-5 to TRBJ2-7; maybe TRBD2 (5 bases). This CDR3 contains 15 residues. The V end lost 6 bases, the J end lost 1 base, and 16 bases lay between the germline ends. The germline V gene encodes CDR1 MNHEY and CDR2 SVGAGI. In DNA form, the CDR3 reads TGTGCCAGCAGGGGCTCAGACGAGGGTTCCTACGAGCAGTACTTC. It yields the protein CASRGSDEGSYEQYF.

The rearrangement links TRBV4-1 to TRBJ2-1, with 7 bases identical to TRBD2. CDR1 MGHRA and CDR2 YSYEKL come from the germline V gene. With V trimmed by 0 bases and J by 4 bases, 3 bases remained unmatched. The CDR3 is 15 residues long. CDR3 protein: CASSQDPSGYNEQFF. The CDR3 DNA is TGCGCCAGCAGCCAAGATCCTAGCGGATACAATGAGCAGTTCTTC.

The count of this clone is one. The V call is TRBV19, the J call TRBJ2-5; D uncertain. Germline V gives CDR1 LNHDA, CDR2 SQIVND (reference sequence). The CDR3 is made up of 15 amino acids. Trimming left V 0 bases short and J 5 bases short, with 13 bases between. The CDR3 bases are TGTGCCAGTAGTATAGATCAAACACTGTGGGAGACCCAGTACTTC. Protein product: CASSIDQTLWETQYF. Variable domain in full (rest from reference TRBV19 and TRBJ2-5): DGGITQSPKYLFRKEGQNVTLSCEQNLNHDAMYWYRQDPGQGLRLIYYSQIVNDFQKGDIAEGYSVSREKKESFPLTVTSAQKNPTAFYLCASSIDQTLWETQYFGPGTRLLVL.

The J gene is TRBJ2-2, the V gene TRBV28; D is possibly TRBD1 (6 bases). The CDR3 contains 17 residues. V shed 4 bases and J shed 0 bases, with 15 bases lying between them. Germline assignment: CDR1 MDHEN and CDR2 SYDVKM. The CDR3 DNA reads TGTGCCAGCAGTTGGGGGCTCACGGGTCCGAACACCGGGGAGCTGTTTTTT. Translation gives CASSWGLTGPNTGELFF.

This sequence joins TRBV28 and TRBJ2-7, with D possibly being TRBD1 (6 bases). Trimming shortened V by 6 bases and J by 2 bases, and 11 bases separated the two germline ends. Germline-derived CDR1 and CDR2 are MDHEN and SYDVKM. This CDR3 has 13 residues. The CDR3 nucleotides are TGTGCCAGCAGCCTCGGACAGACCTACGAGCAGTACTTC. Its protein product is CASSLGQTYEQYF.

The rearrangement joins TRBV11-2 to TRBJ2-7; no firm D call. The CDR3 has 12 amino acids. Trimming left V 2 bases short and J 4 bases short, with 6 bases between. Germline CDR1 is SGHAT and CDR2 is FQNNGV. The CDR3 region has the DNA TGTGCCAGCAGCTTATCTGCTTACGAGCAGTACGTC. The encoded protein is CASSLSAYEQYV.

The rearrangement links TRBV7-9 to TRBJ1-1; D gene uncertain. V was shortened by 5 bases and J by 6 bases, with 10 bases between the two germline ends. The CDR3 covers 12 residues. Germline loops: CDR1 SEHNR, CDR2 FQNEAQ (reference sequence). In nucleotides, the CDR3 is TGTGCCAGCAGCCCGGGCCTCGCTGAAGCTTTCTTT. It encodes CASSPGLAEAFF.

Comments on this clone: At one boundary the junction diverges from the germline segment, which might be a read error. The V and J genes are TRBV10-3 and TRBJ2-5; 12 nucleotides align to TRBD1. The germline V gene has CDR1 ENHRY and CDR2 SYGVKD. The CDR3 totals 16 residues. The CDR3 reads CAITEGTGGLQETQYF. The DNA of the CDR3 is TGTGCCATCACTGAGGGGACAGGGGGCTTACAAGAGACCCAGTACTTC.

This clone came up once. The CDR3, as DNA: TGTGCCAGCAGCCTACGGACCTACCGGGGGGTGGAAGAGACCCAGTACTTC. It translates to CASSLRTYRGVEETQYF. This chain links TRBV5-8 with TRBJ2-5, with 7 bases aligning to TRBD2. This CDR3 region has 17 residues. CDR1 and CDR2 (germline): SGHTS, YDEGEE. The ends lost 4 bases at V and 3 bases at J; junction bases unmatched: 15.

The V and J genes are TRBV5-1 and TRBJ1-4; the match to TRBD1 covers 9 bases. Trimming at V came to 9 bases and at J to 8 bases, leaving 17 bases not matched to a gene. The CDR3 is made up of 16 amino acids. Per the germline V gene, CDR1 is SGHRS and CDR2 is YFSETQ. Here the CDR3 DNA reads TGCGCCACCTCCCCCGAACAGGGGGCGGTGGAGGAAAAACTGTTTTTT. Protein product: CATSPEQGAVEEKLFF.

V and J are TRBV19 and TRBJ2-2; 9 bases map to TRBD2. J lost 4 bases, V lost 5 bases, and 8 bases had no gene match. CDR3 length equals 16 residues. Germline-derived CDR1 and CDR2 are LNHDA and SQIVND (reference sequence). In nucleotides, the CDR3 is TGTGCCAGTAGTGCCGCGGCGGGAGGGGTCACCGGGGAGCTGTTTTTT. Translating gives CASSAAAGGVTGELFF.

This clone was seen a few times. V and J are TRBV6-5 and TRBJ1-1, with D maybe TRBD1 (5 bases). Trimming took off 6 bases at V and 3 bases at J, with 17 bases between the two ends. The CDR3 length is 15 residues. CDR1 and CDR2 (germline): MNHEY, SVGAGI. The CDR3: CASRFMGGSDTEAFF. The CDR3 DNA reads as TGTGCCAGCAGATTCATGGGGGGTAGTGACACTGAAGCTTTCTTT.

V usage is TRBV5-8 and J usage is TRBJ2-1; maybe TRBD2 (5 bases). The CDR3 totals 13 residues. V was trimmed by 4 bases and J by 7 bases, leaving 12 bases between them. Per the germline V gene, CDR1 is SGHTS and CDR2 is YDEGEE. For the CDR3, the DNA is TGTGCCAGCAGCGGCCGGGGAGTGAATGAGCAGTTCTTC. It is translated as CASSGRGVNEQFF. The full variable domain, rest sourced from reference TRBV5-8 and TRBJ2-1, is EAGVTQSPTHLIKTRGQQATLRCSPISGHTSVYWYQQALGLGLQFLLWYDEGEERNRGNFPPRFSGRQFPNYSSELNVNALELEDSALYLCASSGRGVNEQFFGPGTRLTVL.

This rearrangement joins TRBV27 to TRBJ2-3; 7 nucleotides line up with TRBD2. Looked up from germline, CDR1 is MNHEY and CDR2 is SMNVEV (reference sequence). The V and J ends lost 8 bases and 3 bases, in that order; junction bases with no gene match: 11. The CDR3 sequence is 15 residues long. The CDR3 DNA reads TGTGCCAGCCGCCCCCGGGAGGTTATTACAGATACGCAGTATTTT. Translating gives CASRPREVITDTQYF.

The CDR3 DNA sequence: TGTGCCAGCAGCGTGTCACGGGACAGCTCCTACAATGAGCAGTTCTTC. This translates into CASSVSRDSSYNEQFF. The chain links TRBV9 to TRBJ2-1; 7 bases are a match to TRBD1. CDR3 length: 16 amino acids. J gave up 0 bases and V 2 bases, and 5 bases lay outside the gene matches. From germline, CDR1 is SGDLS and CDR2 YYNGEE.

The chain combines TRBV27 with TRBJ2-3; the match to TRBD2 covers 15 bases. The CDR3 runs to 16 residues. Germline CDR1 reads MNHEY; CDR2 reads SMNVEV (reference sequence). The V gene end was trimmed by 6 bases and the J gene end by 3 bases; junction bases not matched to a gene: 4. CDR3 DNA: TGTGCCAGCAGCCCCGGGACTAGCGGGAGGACAGATACGCAGTATTTT. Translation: CASSPGTSGRTDTQYF.

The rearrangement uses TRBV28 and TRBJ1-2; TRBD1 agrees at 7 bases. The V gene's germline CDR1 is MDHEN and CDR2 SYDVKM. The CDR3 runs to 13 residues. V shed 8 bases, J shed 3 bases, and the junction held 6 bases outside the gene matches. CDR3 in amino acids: CASHSDRDYGYTF. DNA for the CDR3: TGTGCCAGCCATTCTGACAGGGACTATGGCTACACCTTC.

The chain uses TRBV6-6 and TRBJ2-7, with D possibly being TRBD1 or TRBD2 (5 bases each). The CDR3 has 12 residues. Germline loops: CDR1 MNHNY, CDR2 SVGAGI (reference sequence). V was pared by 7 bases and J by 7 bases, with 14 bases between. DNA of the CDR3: TGTGCCAGCACCCGGGACCTCCGGGAGCAGTACGTC. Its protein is CASTRDLREQYV.

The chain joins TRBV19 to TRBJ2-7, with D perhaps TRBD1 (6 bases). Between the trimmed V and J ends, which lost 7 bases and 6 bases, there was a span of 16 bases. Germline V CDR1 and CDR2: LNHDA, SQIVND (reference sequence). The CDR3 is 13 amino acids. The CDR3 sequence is CASKPTGAREQYF. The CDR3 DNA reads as TGTGCCAGTAAACCGACAGGCGCTCGCGAGCAGTACTTC.

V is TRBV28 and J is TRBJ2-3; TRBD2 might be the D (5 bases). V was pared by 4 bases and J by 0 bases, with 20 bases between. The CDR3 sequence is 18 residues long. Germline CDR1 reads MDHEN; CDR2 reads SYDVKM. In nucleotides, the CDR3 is TGTGCCAGCAGTTCTAGCCAGATCACTTCGGACAGCACAGATACGCAGTATTTT. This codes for CASSSSQITSDSTDTQYF.

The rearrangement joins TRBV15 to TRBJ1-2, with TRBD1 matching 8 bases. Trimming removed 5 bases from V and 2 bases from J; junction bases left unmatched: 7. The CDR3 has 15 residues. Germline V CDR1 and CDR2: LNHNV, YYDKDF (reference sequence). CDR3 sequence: CATSEARGPNYGYTF. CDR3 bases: TGTGCCACCAGCGAGGCCAGGGGGCCCAACTATGGCTACACCTTC.

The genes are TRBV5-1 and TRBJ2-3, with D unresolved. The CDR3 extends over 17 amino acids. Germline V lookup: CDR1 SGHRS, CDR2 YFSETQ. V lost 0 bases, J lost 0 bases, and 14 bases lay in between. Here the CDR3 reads CASSLVSQATSTDTQYF. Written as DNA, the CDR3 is TGCGCCAGCAGCTTGGTGTCGCAGGCCACTAGCACAGATACGCAGTATTTT.

This CDR3 is CASSDFFRQGGLNEQFF. The CDR3 DNA follows: TGTGCCAGCAGTGATTTTTTCCGGCAGGGGGGCCTCAATGAGCAGTTCTTC. This sequence joins TRBV2 and TRBJ2-1; D may be TRBD1 (7 bases). V was shortened by 3 bases and J by 6 bases, with 21 bases between the two germline ends. Germline CDR1 reads SNHLY; CDR2 reads FYNNEI. The CDR3 covers 17 residues.

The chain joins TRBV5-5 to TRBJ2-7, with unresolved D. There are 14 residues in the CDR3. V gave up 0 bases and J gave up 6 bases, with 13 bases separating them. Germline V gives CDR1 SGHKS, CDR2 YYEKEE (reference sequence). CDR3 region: CASSLAWGSGEQYV. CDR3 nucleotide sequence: TGTGCCAGCAGCTTGGCCTGGGGATCTGGCGAGCAGTACGTC.

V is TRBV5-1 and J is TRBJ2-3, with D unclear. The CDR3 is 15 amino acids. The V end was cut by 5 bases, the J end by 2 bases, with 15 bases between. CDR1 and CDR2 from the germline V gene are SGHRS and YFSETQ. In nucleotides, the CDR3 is TGCGCCAGCAGTACCGATTCGGGCCTCACAGATACGCAGTATTTT. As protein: CASSTDSGLTDTQYF.

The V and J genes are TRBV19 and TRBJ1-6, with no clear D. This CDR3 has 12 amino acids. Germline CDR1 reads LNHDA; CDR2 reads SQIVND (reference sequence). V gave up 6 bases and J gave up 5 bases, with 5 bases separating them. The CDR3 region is CASSVNNSPLHF. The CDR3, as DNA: TGTGCCAGTAGCGTGAATAATTCACCCCTCCACTTT.

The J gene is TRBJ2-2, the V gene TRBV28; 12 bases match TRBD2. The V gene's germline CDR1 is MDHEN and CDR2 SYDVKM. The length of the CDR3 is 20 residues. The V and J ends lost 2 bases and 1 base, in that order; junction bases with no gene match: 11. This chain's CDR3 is CASSLVGLAGYPLNTGELFF. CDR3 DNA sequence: TGTGCCAGCAGTTTAGTAGGACTAGCGGGATACCCATTGAACACCGGGGAGCTGTTTTTT.

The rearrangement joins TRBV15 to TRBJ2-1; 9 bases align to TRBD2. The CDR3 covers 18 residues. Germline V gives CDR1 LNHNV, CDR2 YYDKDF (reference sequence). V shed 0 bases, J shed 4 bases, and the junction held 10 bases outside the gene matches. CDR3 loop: CATSRDGGRAGFYNEQFF. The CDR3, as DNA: TGTGCCACCAGCAGAGATGGCGGGAGGGCCGGCTTTTACAATGAGCAGTTCTTC. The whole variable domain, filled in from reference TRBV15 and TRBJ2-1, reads DAMVIQNPRYQVTQFGKPVTLSCSQTLNHNVMYWYQQKSSQAPKLLFHYYDKDFNNEADTPDNFQSRRPNTSFCFLDIRSPGLGDTAMYLCATSRDGGRAGFYNEQFFGPGTRLTVL.

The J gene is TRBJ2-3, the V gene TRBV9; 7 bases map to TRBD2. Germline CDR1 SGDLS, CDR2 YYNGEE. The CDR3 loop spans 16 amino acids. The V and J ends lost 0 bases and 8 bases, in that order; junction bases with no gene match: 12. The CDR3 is CASSVGAVEQRGTQYF. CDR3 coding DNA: TGTGCCAGCAGCGTAGGAGCGGTCGAACAGCGGGGTACGCAGTATTTT.

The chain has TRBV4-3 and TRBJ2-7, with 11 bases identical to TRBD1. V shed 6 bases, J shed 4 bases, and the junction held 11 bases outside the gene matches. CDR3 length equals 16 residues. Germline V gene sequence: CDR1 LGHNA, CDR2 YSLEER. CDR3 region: CASSPEGRDRGYEQYF. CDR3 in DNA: TGCGCCAGCAGTCCCGAGGGGCGGGACAGGGGGTACGAGCAGTACTTC.